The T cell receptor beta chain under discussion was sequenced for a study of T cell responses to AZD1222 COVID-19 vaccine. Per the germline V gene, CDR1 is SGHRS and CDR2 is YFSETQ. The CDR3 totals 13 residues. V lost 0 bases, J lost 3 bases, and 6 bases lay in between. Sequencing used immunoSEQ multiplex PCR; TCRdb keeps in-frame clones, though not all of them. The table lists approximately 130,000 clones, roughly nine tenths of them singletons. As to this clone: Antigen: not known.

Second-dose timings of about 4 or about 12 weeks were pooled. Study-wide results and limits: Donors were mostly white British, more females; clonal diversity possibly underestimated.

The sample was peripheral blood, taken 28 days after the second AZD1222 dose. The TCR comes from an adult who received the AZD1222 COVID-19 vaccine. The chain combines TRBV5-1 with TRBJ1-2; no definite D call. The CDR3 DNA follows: TGCGCCAGCAGCTTGGCAGATGACTATGGCTACACCTTC. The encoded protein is CASSLADDYGYTF.